These T cell receptor beta chains were read from a single sample in a study of T-cell reconstitution after alpha-beta-depleted transplantation in children. TCRdb ran MiXCR on the PCR reads and lists one entry per CDR3 protein. This table has about 260,000 distinct CDR3 sequences, 9.5% to 13% appearing once. This material consisted of peripheral blood, taken 180 days after TCRalphabeta/CD19-depleted stem cell transplant. These receptors originate from a male patient between 2 and 10 years old who had a stem cell transplant for chronic granulomatous disease, so the T cells may come from the graft donor. CDR3s include the opening cysteine and the closing phenylalanine or tryptophan. The D gene is left open where the match is weak. Some rows mark clone size as missing; the rest say once, few, many or name a class of expanded clone.

v_call	d_call	clone_size	j_call	cdr3_aa	cdr3_nt
TRBV29-1	TRBD2	many	TRBJ2-7	CSVEDPGGPQYF	TGCAGCGTTGAAGATCCGGGGGGTCCCCAGTACTTC
TRBV27	.	many	TRBJ1-4	CASSLGAYRATNEKLFF	TGTGCCAGCAGTTTAGGGGCCTACAGGGCAACTAATGAAAAACTGTTTTTT
TRBV10-3	TRBD2	many	TRBJ2-7	CASTNGPSGKIFSYEQYF	TGTGCTTCAACTAATGGTCCTAGCGGGAAGATTTTCTCCTACGAGCAGTACTTC
TRBV7-9	.	many	TRBJ1-2	CASSPSVQVRNYGYTF	TGTGCCAGCAGCCCCTCGGTGCAGGTCCGAAACTATGGCTACACCTTC
TRBV20-1	.	many	TRBJ1-2	CSARVAGNYGYTF	TGCAGTGCTAGAGTCGCTGGTAACTATGGCTACACCTTC
TRBV29-1	TRBD1	many	TRBJ1-1	CSVEDGGGTGGIGEAFF	TGCAGCGTTGAAGATGGGGGAGGGACAGGGGGTATTGGTGAAGCTTTCTTT
TRBV7-2	TRBD1	many	TRBJ2-4	CASSLDRGRDWGNIQYF	TGTGCCAGCAGCTTGGACAGGGGGCGCGATTGGGGAAACATTCAGTACTTC
TRBV6-1	TRBD1	many	TRBJ1-5	CASRPLGTGDYQPQHF	TGTGCCAGCAGGCCCCTCGGGACAGGGGACTATCAGCCCCAGCATTTT
TRBV6-2/TRBV6-3	.	many	TRBJ2-3	CASSPPGPPVDTQYF	TGTGCCAGCAGTCCCCCTGGCCCACCGGTCGATACGCAGTATTTT
TRBV5-1	.	many	TRBJ2-3	CASSLGAGDIGTQYF	TGCGCCAGCAGCTTGGGGGCAGGCGACATTGGTACGCAGTATTTT
TRBV5-1	TRBD2	many	TRBJ2-1	CASSWAIAVAGSLVDEQFF	TGCGCCAGCAGCTGGGCTATCGCGGTAGCGGGATCCCTGGTTGATGAGCAGTTCTTC
TRBV9	TRBD2	many	TRBJ2-1	CASSVTGSGSTDEQFF	TGTGCCAGCAGCGTGACTGGTAGCGGGAGTACGGATGAGCAGTTCTTC
TRBV12-3/TRBV12-4	TRBD2	many	TRBJ2-7	CASSLVLAGEGEQYF	TGTGCCAGCAGTTTAGTACTAGCGGGGGAAGGTGAGCAGTACTTC
TRBV7-2	TRBD1	many	TRBJ2-5	CASSLAIKGQGALQETQYF	TGTGCCAGCAGCTTAGCGATTAAAGGACAGGGGGCACTTCAAGAGACCCAGTACTTC
TRBV27	.	many	TRBJ2-2	CASSFRQITGELFF	TGTGCCAGCAGTTTTCGGCAAATCACCGGGGAGCTGTTTTTT
TRBV9	.	many	TRBJ2-1	CASSVARGFAEQFF	TGTGCCAGCAGCGTAGCTCGGGGCTTTGCTGAGCAGTTCTTC
TRBV5-1	TRBD1	many	TRBJ2-7	CASSSGQAGQGFHEQYF	TGCGCCAGCAGCTCGGGTCAAGCGGGACAGGGGTTCCACGAGCAGTACTTC
TRBV28	.	many	TRBJ2-7	CASRILPYEQYF	TGTGCCAGCAGAATATTACCCTACGAGCAGTACTTC
TRBV10-2	.	many	TRBJ1-2	CASTPYRLEANYGYTF	TGCGCCAGCACCCCCTACCGACTGGAAGCTAACTATGGCTACACCTTC
TRBV10-3	.	many	TRBJ2-5	CAISEPGPGTQYF	TGTGCCATCAGTGAGCCGGGACCCGGGACCCAGTACTTC
TRBV3-1	.	many	TRBJ2-1	CASSWTGNNEQFF	TGTGCCAGCAGCTGGACGGGGAACAATGAGCAGTTCTTC
TRBV20-1	.	many	TRBJ2-6	CSARASDSSYSGANVLTF	TGCAGTGCTAGAGCTTCTGACAGCAGTTACTCTGGGGCCAACGTCCTGACTTTC
TRBV20-1	.	many	TRBJ2-6	CSANPRTLQSSGANVLTF	TGCAGTGCCAATCCGAGGACTTTACAGAGCTCTGGGGCCAACGTCCTGACTTTC
TRBV20-1	TRBD2	many	TRBJ2-3	CSALKGTSGSTDTQYF	TGCAGTGCACTCAAGGGGACTAGCGGAAGCACAGATACGCAGTATTTT
TRBV28	TRBD1	many	TRBJ2-1	CASSGIRQGAKKEQFF	TGTGCCAGCAGTGGGATTCGACAGGGGGCGAAAAAAGAGCAGTTCTTC
TRBV5-1	.	many	TRBJ2-7	CASHRGPGRGTYEQYF	TGCGCCAGCCATAGAGGGCCAGGCCGCGGGACCTACGAGCAGTACTTC
TRBV15	TRBD1	few	TRBJ2-1	CATSGRQGPYNEQFF	TGTGCCACCAGCGGCCGACAGGGGCCTTACAATGAGCAGTTCTTC
TRBV27	.	many	TRBJ1-2	CASSFGTDYGYTF	TGTGCCAGCAGTTTCGGGACGGACTATGGCTACACCTTC
TRBV7-3	TRBD1	many	TRBJ2-2	CASSMTGKGGELFF	TGTGCCAGCAGCATGACAGGGAAGGGCGGGGAGCTGTTTTTT
TRBV5-1	.	many	TRBJ2-2	CASSLRVIRQSAGELFF	TGCGCCAGCAGCTTGAGGGTTATCCGACAGAGTGCCGGGGAGCTGTTTTTT
TRBV27	.	many	TRBJ2-4	CASSFLDGLAKNIQYF	TGTGCCAGCAGTTTCCTCGACGGCCTAGCCAAAAACATTCAGTACTTC
TRBV29-1	.	many	TRBJ2-7	CSVVGRGYEQYF	TGCAGCGTTGTAGGCCGAGGGTACGAGCAGTACTTC
TRBV6-2/TRBV6-3	.	many	TRBJ2-1	CASRPDGHEQFF	TGTGCCAGCAGACCCGACGGCCATGAGCAGTTCTTC
TRBV27	.	many	TRBJ2-7	CASSFVLPGEQYF	TGTGCCAGCAGTTTCGTCCTTCCAGGCGAGCAGTACTTC
TRBV12-5	TRBD1	many	TRBJ2-2	CASGFPGQSHTGELFF	TGTGCTAGTGGTTTCCCGGGACAGAGTCATACCGGGGAGCTGTTTTTT
TRBV28	.	many	TRBJ2-7	CATDSKTGFSRQYF	TGTGCCACCGACTCGAAAACAGGGTTTTCGAGGCAGTACTTC
TRBV9	TRBD2	many	TRBJ2-6	CASSANSGLPFGANVLTF	TGTGCCAGCAGCGCCAACTCGGGACTACCCTTTGGGGCCAACGTCCTGACTTTC
TRBV18	.	.	TRBJ1-1	CASSPPNGNTEAFF	TGTGCCAGCTCACCACCGAATGGGAACACTGAAGCTTTCTTT
TRBV6-2/TRBV6-3	TRBD2	few	TRBJ2-1	CASSYSLLRTSGSLKDEQFF	TGTGCCAGCAGTTACTCGCTTCTCCGGACTAGCGGGAGTCTTAAGGATGAGCAGTTCTTC
TRBV6-1	TRBD2	many	TRBJ2-3	CASGRAGTDTQYF	TGTGCCAGCGGGAGGGCGGGGACAGATACGCAGTATTTT
TRBV7-9	.	many	TRBJ2-1	CASRPNNEQFF	TGTGCCAGCAGACCAAACAATGAGCAGTTCTTC
TRBV29-1	.	many	TRBJ1-5	CSVVTGRDQPQHF	TGCAGCGTTGTTACGGGTCGAGATCAGCCCCAGCATTTT
TRBV12-3/TRBV12-4	.	many	TRBJ2-5	CASTSRGYQETQYF	TGTGCCAGTACCTCTAGAGGGTACCAAGAGACCCAGTACTTC
TRBV10-3	.	many	TRBJ2-3	CAISEGLVPDTQYF	TGTGCCATCAGTGAAGGGTTAGTTCCAGATACGCAGTATTTT
TRBV7-2	.	many	TRBJ1-5	CASSFAGPQHF	TGTGCCAGCAGCTTCGCGGGGCCCCAGCATTTT
TRBV20-1	.	few	TRBJ2-1	CSARVGLHEQFF	TGCAGTGCTAGAGTGGGTCTACATGAGCAGTTCTTC
TRBV20-1	.	many	TRBJ2-2	CSASGYLAGRAGELFF	TGCAGTGCTAGTGGGTACTTGGCGGGACGGGCCGGGGAGCTGTTTTTT
TRBV25-1	.	many	TRBJ2-7	CASKSSTGLYEQYF	TGTGCCAGCAAATCCTCGACGGGATTGTACGAGCAGTACTTC
TRBV7-6	TRBD2	many	TRBJ2-3	CASSLSSSGTSTDTQYF	TGTGCCAGCAGCTTATCTTCTAGCGGGACTAGCACAGATACGCAGTATTTT
TRBV12-3/TRBV12-4	.	many	TRBJ1-2	CASSPGHTF	TGTGCCAGCAGTCCGGGACACACCTTC
TRBV21-1	.	.	TRBJ2-7	CASSSGAGDIPGLAGVGYEQYF	TGTGCCAGCAGCTCGGGGGCAGGGGATATCCCGGGACTAGCGGGAGTTGGGTACGAGCAGTACTTC
TRBV9	TRBD2	many	TRBJ2-1	CASSVATSGLAGEPSSYNEQFF	TGTGCCAGCAGCGTAGCTACTTCAGGACTAGCGGGAGAGCCAAGCTCCTACAATGAGCAGTTCTTC
TRBV27	.	many	TRBJ2-6	CASTQVGGLVNVLTF	TGTGCCAGCACCCAAGTGGGTGGGTTGGTCAACGTCCTGACTTTC
TRBV6-1	TRBD2	.	TRBJ2-1	CASTLTGTSVFNEQFF	TGTGCCAGCACACTTACCGGGACTAGCGTATTCAATGAGCAGTTCTTC
TRBV29-1	.	many	TRBJ2-7	CSVGGPIGEQYF	TGCAGCGTGGGGGGGCCCATCGGCGAGCAGTACTTC